The entry that follows covers one T cell receptor (beta chain) sequence. The antigen is undetermined. The data were taken from a study of cytomegalovirus exposure and HLA in healthy donors. Study at large: The Caucasian-associated ancestry cluster contained about four fifths of the approximately 400 genotyped donors.

Study findings and constraints: A later analysis reportedly found that, within productive TCRs, an Asian-associated ancestry cluster had fewer N-insertions than the mean observed across the roughly 730 donors.

This PCR relied on a set of 60 Vbeta primers and 13 Jbeta primers. TCRdb's table, derived via immunoSEQ multiplex PCR, lists solely in-frame clones and lacks some. The data hold under 140,000 clones, with approximately 80% observed a single time. Germline lookup yields CDR1 SGHNT and CDR2 YYREEE (reference sequence). This CDR3 spans 15 amino acids. Germline trimming cut 4 bases from V and 7 bases from J; bases unmatched to any gene: 11. This TCR derives from a man aged 30 to 45 in good health and CMV-seropositive. V is TRBV5-4 and J is TRBJ2-1; TRBD2 matches at 7 bases. The source material was PBMCs. This CDR3 is CASSPPLGGGNEQFF. As DNA, the CDR3 is TGTGCCAGCAGCCCCCCTCTTGGGGGGGGGAATGAGCAGTTCTTC.